This entry lists 20 T cell receptor beta chains sequenced from one sample in a study of cytomegalovirus exposure and HLA in healthy donors (dated by TCRdb to the late 2010s). The library was generated by the immunoSEQ multiplex PCR assay. For the multiplex PCR, a mixture combining 60 forward primers for TCR Vbeta segments and 13 reverse primers for TCR Jbeta segments was used. TCRdb re-hosts the immuneACCESS table, in-frame sequences only. Its copies lack some clones; in the studies checked, an unresolved V gene accounts for under half of them, and the cause for the rest is not known. For this sample the table gives 60,000 or so clones, of which 60% to 80% were detected only once. The ten largest clones take up approximately 3.4% of the sample. What was sequenced was PBMCs. These receptors all come from a woman between 35 and 50 years old in good health and CMV-seropositive.

This clone was counted between two and nine times. The chain couples TRBV19 to TRBJ2-1; 11 nucleotides line up with TRBD2. The CDR3 consists of 15 residues. With 7 bases clipped from V and 3 bases from J, the junction kept 5 bases outside the gene matches. CDR1 LNHDA and CDR2 SQIVND come from the germline V gene (reference sequence). The CDR3 sequence is CASNSLAGDYNEQFF. The CDR3 nucleotides are TGTGCCAGTAATTCACTAGCGGGGGACTACAATGAGCAGTTCTTC.

The chain combines TRBV11-2 with TRBJ2-7; D is possibly TRBD2 (5 bases). CDR3 length: 15 amino acids. The V gene lost 2 bases and the J gene lost 0 bases, with 11 bases spanning the gap. Germline values: CDR1 SGHAT, CDR2 FQNNGV. The CDR3 region is CASSLIGGSSYEQYF. The CDR3 nucleotides read TGTGCCAGCAGCTTAATAGGAGGAAGCTCCTACGAGCAGTACTTC. The variable domain in full, with the rest retrieved from reference TRBV11-2 and TRBJ2-7, is EAGVAQSPRYKIIEKRQSVAFWCNPISGHATLYWYQQILGQGPKLLIQFQNNGVVDDSQLPKDRFSAERLKGVDSTLKIQPAKLEDSAVYLCASSLIGGSSYEQYFGPGTRLTVT.

The CDR3 protein is CSVRGFYEQYF. The CDR3 bases are TGCAGCGTTAGAGGGTTCTACGAGCAGTACTTC. The V call is TRBV29-1, the J call TRBJ2-7; possibly TRBD2 for D (5 bases). CDR1 and CDR2 (germline): SQVTM, ANQGSEA. There are 11 residues in the CDR3. Trimming took off 5 bases at V and 3 bases at J, with 8 bases between the two ends.

This chain uses TRBV19 with TRBJ1-6; D is possibly TRBD1 (6 bases). V lost 6 bases and J lost 5, with 14 bases in between. Per the germline V gene, CDR1 is LNHDA and CDR2 is SQIVND (reference sequence). CDR3 length: 15 amino acids. DNA for the CDR3: TGTGCCAGTAGAACATCGGACAGACATAATTCACCCCTCCACTTT. It yields the protein CASRTSDRHNSPLHF.

The rearrangement joins TRBV5-6 to TRBJ2-4; D not certain. Trimming cost V 1 base and J 4 bases, with 15 bases left between them. CDR3 length: 16 amino acids. Looked up from germline, CDR1 is SGHDT and CDR2 is YYEEEE. The DNA of the CDR3 is TGTGCCAGCAGCTTGAGTCAGGATCAAGTAAAAAACATTCAGTACTTC. The encoded protein is CASSLSQDQVKNIQYF.

This clone was counted a few times. The rearrangement joins TRBV4-1 to TRBJ1-6; D is unclear. Between the trimmed V and J ends, which lost 1 base and 6 bases, there was a span of 4 bases. Germline V gives CDR1 MGHRA, CDR2 YSYEKL. CDR3 length equals 13 residues. The CDR3, as DNA: TGCGCCAGCAGCCAAGTATTTAATTCACCCCTCCACTTT. Translated: CASSQVFNSPLHF.

The chain carries TRBV7-6 and TRBJ2-3; 7 bases line up with TRBD2. Germline CDR1 SGHVS, CDR2 FNYEAQ. The CDR3 consists of 15 residues. The V segment lost 3 bases and the J segment 4 bases; nucleotides outside the gene matches: 7. The CDR3 coding sequence is TGTGCCAGCAGCTTTAAACCTAGCGGCCCAGATACGCAGTATTTT. This translates into CASSFKPSGPDTQYF.

The chain joins TRBV11-2 to TRBJ1-1; D is uncertain. V was cut by 4 bases and J by 3 bases, with 9 bases left in between. The CDR3 is made up of 13 amino acids. The germline V gene encodes CDR1 SGHAT and CDR2 FQNNGV. CDR3 sequence reads: CASSSALDTEAFF. In nucleotides, the CDR3 is TGTGCCAGCAGCTCCGCGTTGGACACTGAAGCTTTCTTT.

CDR3 in amino acids: CASSVGFSPTSGTDTQYF. The CDR3 nucleotides are TGTGCCAGCAGCGTAGGCTTCTCCCCGACTAGCGGTACAGATACGCAGTATTTT. The chain carries TRBV9 and TRBJ2-3; 9 positions match TRBD2. The junction had 11 bases not matched to a gene; V was cut back by 0 bases and J by 3 bases. Germline lookup yields CDR1 SGDLS and CDR2 YYNGEE. The CDR3 runs 18 residues.

V is TRBV11-2 and J is TRBJ2-5; D gene unclear. The germline V and J ends were trimmed by 5 bases and 5 bases, with 21 bases remaining between them. Germline V gene sequence: CDR1 SGHAT, CDR2 FQNNGV. This CDR3 comprises 16 residues. This CDR3 is CASSLPTGIPSETQYF. CDR3 coding DNA: TGTGCCAGCAGCCTTCCGACTGGAATTCCCTCGGAGACCCAGTACTTC. The full variable domain, completed using reference TRBV11-2 and TRBJ2-5, is EAGVAQSPRYKIIEKRQSVAFWCNPISGHATLYWYQQILGQGPKLLIQFQNNGVVDDSQLPKDRFSAERLKGVDSTLKIQPAKLEDSAVYLCASSLPTGIPSETQYFGPGTRLLVL.

V usage is TRBV18 and J usage is TRBJ2-1; TRBD2 matches at 9 bases. This CDR3 is 16 amino acids long. Germline CDR1 KGHSH, CDR2 LQKENI. Trimming removed 3 bases from V and 5 bases from J; junction bases left unmatched: 8. CDR3 sequence reads: CASSPPGGGVHNEQFF. The CDR3 coding sequence is TGTGCCAGCTCACCCCCTGGCGGGGGGGTTCACAATGAGCAGTTCTTC.

This clone has a handful of counts. V and J are TRBV6-1 and TRBJ2-7; TRBD1 matches 10 bases. CDR1 MNHNS and CDR2 SASEGT come from the germline V gene. The CDR3 covers 13 residues. J was trimmed by 3 bases and V by 6 bases; bases with no gene match: 2. The CDR3 coding sequence is TGTGCCAGCAGCCGGGACAGGGGCTACGAGCAGTACTTC. Translated: CASSRDRGYEQYF.

The J gene is TRBJ1-2, the V gene TRBV11-2; 8 nucleotides line up with TRBD1. V gave up 1 base and J gave up 8 bases; unmatched junction bases: 12. CDR1 is SGHAT and CDR2 is FQNNGV in the germline V gene. The CDR3 consists of 16 residues. CDR3 residues: CASSLVRGRVGRGYTF. The CDR3 region has the DNA TGTGCCAGCAGCTTAGTCAGGGGGCGAGTCGGCCGGGGCTACACCTTC. The variable domain in full, completed from reference TRBV11-2 and TRBJ1-2, reads EAGVAQSPRYKIIEKRQSVAFWCNPISGHATLYWYQQILGQGPKLLIQFQNNGVVDDSQLPKDRFSAERLKGVDSTLKIQPAKLEDSAVYLCASSLVRGRVGRGYTFGSGTRLTVV.

The chain uses TRBV19 and TRBJ1-5; D gene ambiguous. This CDR3 is built from 15 residues. Germline CDR1 LNHDA, CDR2 SQIVND (reference sequence). Trimming took off 3 bases at V and 0 bases at J, with 9 bases between the two ends. CDR3 amino acids: CASSMYSNSNQPQHF. In DNA, the CDR3 is TGTGCCAGTAGTATGTACAGCAATAGCAATCAGCCCCAGCATTTT.

The J gene is TRBJ1-6, the V gene TRBV7-8; D is possibly TRBD1 (5 bases). This CDR3 contains 17 residues. Trimming left V 0 bases short and J 2 bases short, with 11 bases between. Germline V gene data show CDR1 as SGHVS and CDR2 as FQNEAQ. This chain's CDR3 is CASSLAGGGTYNSPLHF. CDR3 nucleotides: TGTGCCAGCAGCTTAGCTGGGGGAGGCACCTATAATTCACCCCTCCACTTT.

The CDR3: CASSYRDRATHNEQFF. The CDR3 DNA reads TGTGCCAGCAGTTACCGGGACAGGGCAACCCACAATGAGCAGTTCTTC. V and J are TRBV6-6 and TRBJ2-1; 9 nucleotides agree with TRBD1. The germline V gene encodes CDR1 MNHNY and CDR2 SVGAGI (reference sequence). The CDR3 has 16 amino acids. After removal of 2 bases from V and 5 bases from J, the junction contained 7 bases not matched to a gene.

This clone occurred once. This CDR3 is CASSLTGSSTDTQYF. For the CDR3, the DNA is TGCGCCAGCAGCTTAACAGGGTCGAGCACAGATACGCAGTATTTT. This chain joins TRBV5-1 and TRBJ2-3; D may be TRBD1 (6 bases). V was cut by 2 bases and J by 0 bases, with 10 bases left in between. The germline CDR1 and CDR2 sequences are SGHRS and YFSETQ. The CDR3 loop spans 15 amino acids.

The genes are TRBV14 and TRBJ1-2; 9 bases fit TRBD1. This CDR3 is built from 13 residues. J lost 6 bases, V lost 4 bases, and 3 bases had no gene match. Germline CDR1 reads SGHDN; CDR2 reads FVKESK. This CDR3 is CASSPRTGDGYTF. CDR3 coding DNA: TGTGCCAGCAGCCCCCGGACAGGGGATGGCTACACCTTC.

This sequence joins TRBV9 and TRBJ1-1; D gene uncertain. Between the trimmed V and J ends, which lost 0 bases and 4 bases, there was a span of 7 bases. The germline CDR1 and CDR2 sequences are SGDLS and YYNGEE. The CDR3 sequence is 13 residues long. The CDR3 protein is CASSVVPGTEAFF. In DNA form, the CDR3 reads TGTGCCAGCAGCGTAGTCCCGGGCACTGAAGCTTTCTTT. The full variable domain, in which reference TRBV9 and TRBJ1-1 provide the parts outside the CDR3, is DSGVTQTPKHLITATGQRVTLRCSPRSGDLSVYWYQQSLDQGLQFLIQYYNGEERAKGNILERFSAQQFPDLHSELNLSSLELGDSALYFCASSVVPGTEAFFGQGTRLTVV.

V usage is TRBV5-5 and J usage is TRBJ1-1; D is uncertain. V gave up 4 bases and J gave up 0 bases, with 13 bases separating them. From germline, CDR1 is SGHKS and CDR2 YYEKEE (reference sequence). The CDR3 is made up of 15 amino acids. CDR3 region: CASSVLIFLNTEAFF. The DNA of the CDR3 is TGTGCCAGCAGCGTTTTAATTTTTCTGAACACTGAAGCTTTCTTT.